Below, 18 T cell receptor beta chains from the same sample are listed, as sequenced in a study of siplizumab effects on memory and regulatory T cells. Measured with immunoSEQ multiplex PCR; TCRdb has only the in-frame clones, and not every one. The profile covers tens of thousands of clones, with 95% to 98% appearing a single time and about 0.095% taken by the ten largest. The sequencing sample was made of naive CD8+ T cells sorted from blood. The origin of the receptors is a human donor in good health.

This clone was recorded once. The chain uses TRBV4-3 and TRBJ1-4; TRBD1 is a possible D gene (5 bases). This CDR3 is 14 amino acids long. V was trimmed by 1 base and J by 6 bases, leaving 9 bases between them. The V gene's germline CDR1 is LGHNA and CDR2 YSLEER. The CDR3 DNA reads TGCGCCAGCAGCCAAGTCGGGGCGGATGAAAAACTGTTTTTT. Translating gives CASSQVGADEKLFF.

This chain links TRBV5-1 with TRBJ1-6; 10 bases agree with TRBD1. V trimming: 2 bases; J trimming: 11 bases; junction bases outside the gene matches: 10. CDR1 SGHRS and CDR2 YFSETQ come from the germline V gene. The CDR3 covers 16 residues. CDR3 sequence: CASSFGLGTGEAPLHF. As DNA, the CDR3 is TGCGCCAGCAGCTTTGGACTCGGGACAGGGGAGGCACCCCTCCACTTT.

The genes are TRBV7-9 and TRBJ2-7; TRBD2 matches at 10 bases. Trimming removed 1 base from V and 2 bases from J; junction bases left unmatched: 8. Germline V lookup: CDR1 SEHNR, CDR2 FQNEAQ (reference sequence). This CDR3 has 17 residues. The CDR3 protein is CASSLGAIAGGTYEQYF. CDR3 bases: TGTGCCAGCAGCTTAGGGGCGATAGCGGGGGGCACCTACGAGCAGTACTTC.

The rearrangement links TRBV6-5 to TRBJ2-5; weak D call: TRBD1 (6 bases). The CDR3 length is 13 residues. CDR1 MNHEY and CDR2 SVGAGI come from the germline V gene. V gave up 2 bases and J gave up 5 bases, with 9 bases separating them. The chain's CDR3 is CASSYGGWETQYF. The DNA for the CDR3 is TGTGCCAGCAGTTACGGGGGCTGGGAGACCCAGTACTTC.

About this clone itself: Within the sample, other DNA sequences also encode this same CDR3. The chain combines TRBV19 with TRBJ2-7; D is ambiguous. Germline assignment: CDR1 LNHDA and CDR2 SQIVND (reference sequence). This CDR3 is built from 12 residues. Between the trimmed V and J ends, which lost 3 bases and 1 base, there was a span of 4 bases. The CDR3 here is CASSMGSYEQYF. The DNA of the CDR3 is TGTGCCAGTAGTATGGGATCCTACGAGCAGTACTTC.

The chain recombines TRBV27 with TRBJ2-2; TRBD2 is a possible D gene (6 bases). This CDR3 region has 16 residues. The V gene lost 6 bases and the J gene lost 3 bases, with 17 bases spanning the gap. Germline assignment: CDR1 MNHEY and CDR2 SMNVEV (reference sequence). The CDR3 DNA sequence: TGTGCCAGCAGCCCCTTATGGGGGGAGGACACCGGGGAGCTGTTTTTT. Amino acids: CASSPLWGEDTGELFF.

The chain links TRBV27 to TRBJ2-5; D is unresolved. The germline V gene encodes CDR1 MNHEY and CDR2 SMNVEV (reference sequence). The CDR3 runs 13 residues. V was pared by 3 bases and J by 2 bases, with 7 bases between. CDR3 residues: CASSFSLQETQYF. CDR3 DNA: TGTGCCAGCAGTTTTTCCCTTCAAGAGACCCAGTACTTC.

This clone was seen only a few times. This chain connects TRBV19 to TRBJ1-2; the match to TRBD1 covers 7 bases. This CDR3 is built from 18 residues. V dropped 8 bases and J dropped 6; count of bases not matched to a gene: 24. CDR1 is LNHDA and CDR2 is SQIVND in the germline V gene (reference sequence). The CDR3 protein is CASELNRGLTPTGDGYTF. CDR3 nucleotides: TGTGCCAGTGAGCTGAACAGGGGACTAACCCCAACGGGGGATGGCTACACCTTC.

This chain connects TRBV12-5 to TRBJ2-1, with D possibly being TRBD1 (6 bases). Trimming shortened V by 1 base and J by 4 bases, and 8 bases separated the two germline ends. CDR3 length: 14 residues. CDR1 is LGHNT, CDR2 FRNRAP, per germline. The CDR3 coding sequence is TGTGCTAGTGGTTTGGGGGGGCTTTACAATGAGCAGTTCTTC. Protein: CASGLGGLYNEQFF. The full variable domain, in which reference TRBV12-5 and TRBJ2-1 provide the parts outside the CDR3, is DARVTQTPRHKVTEMGQEVTMRCQPILGHNTVFWYRQTMMQGLELLAYFRNRAPLDDSGMPKDRFSAEMPDATLATLKIQPSEPRDSAVYFCASGLGGLYNEQFFGPGTRLTVL.

The J gene is TRBJ2-2, the V gene TRBV4-3; TRBD2 aligns across 10 bases. CDR3 length: 16 amino acids. Germline CDR1 is LGHNA and CDR2 is YSLEER. V shed 4 bases and J 4 bases; nucleotides not matched to a gene: 6. The CDR3 nucleotides read TGCGCCAGCAGCCCGTCTAGCGGGGGTGTCACCGGGGAGCTGTTTTTT. It translates to CASSPSSGGVTGELFF.

The chain is built from TRBV19 and TRBJ1-5; 12 bases are a match to TRBD1. This CDR3 contains 14 residues. Trimming removed 5 bases from V and 6 bases from J; junction bases left unmatched: 2. Per germline, CDR1 LNHDA and CDR2 SQIVND (reference sequence). The CDR3 DNA follows: TGTGCCAGTAGTCCGGGACAGGGGGCTCAGCCCCAGCATTTT. Its translation: CASSPGQGAQPQHF.

V is TRBV29-1 and J is TRBJ1-1, with D unresolved. The CDR3 consists of 13 residues. Trimming cost V 4 bases and J 1 base, with 10 bases left between them. Germline V lookup: CDR1 SQVTM, CDR2 ANQGSEA. CDR3 residues: CSVGPGGNTEAFF. The CDR3 bases are TGCAGCGTTGGGCCCGGCGGGAACACTGAAGCTTTCTTT.

This clone was picked up one time. The chain uses TRBV19 and TRBJ2-1; 14 positions agree with TRBD2. J lost 7 bases, V lost 6 bases, and 5 bases had no gene match. The CDR3 is 15 amino acids. Germline V gene sequence: CDR1 LNHDA, CDR2 SQIVND (reference sequence). CDR3 DNA: TGTGCCAGTAGCGTGACTAGCGGGGGGGCGAATGAGCAGTTCTTC. This sequence encodes CASSVTSGGANEQFF.

The chain employs TRBV7-3 and TRBJ1-2; no clear D. The CDR3 is made up of 14 amino acids. Trimming stripped 2 bases from V and 4 bases from J, with 11 bases between. Germline V gene data show CDR1 as SGHTA and CDR2 as FQGTGA. The DNA of the CDR3 is TGTGCCAGCAGCTTATCAGGCAGCTTCTATGGCTACACCTTC. Its protein is CASSLSGSFYGYTF.

The V and J genes are TRBV5-1 and TRBJ1-5; 7 nucleotides line up with TRBD1. This CDR3 has 14 residues. From germline, CDR1 is SGHRS and CDR2 YFSETQ. V shed 4 bases and J 4 bases; nucleotides not matched to a gene: 5. The CDR3 coding sequence is TGCGCCAGCAGCACCGGGACAGATAATCAGCCCCAGCATTTT. Translating gives CASSTGTDNQPQHF. Combining the CDR3 with reference TRBV5-1 and TRBJ1-5 gives the whole variable domain KAGVTQTPRYLIKTRGQQVTLSCSPISGHRSVSWYQQTPGQGLQFLFEYFSETQRNKGNFPGRFSGRQFSNSRSEMNVSTLELGDSALYLCASSTGTDNQPQHFGDGTRLSIL.

The genes are TRBV7-6 and TRBJ2-5; a weak D match, TRBD2 (5 bases). Deletions cut 7 bases from V and 4 bases from J, with 22 bases between. Germline V gives CDR1 SGHVS, CDR2 FNYEAQ. The length of the CDR3 is 16 residues. The CDR3 sequence is CASTPGVEIFGETQYF. The CDR3 coding sequence is TGTGCCAGCACCCCCGGGGTGGAGATTTTCGGAGAGACCCAGTACTTC.

This chain uses TRBV21-1 with TRBJ1-3. TRBV21-1 is described as a pseudogene. This CDR3 comprises 12 residues. CDR3 sequence reads: CASSTPSGTIYF. As DNA, the CDR3 is TGTGCCAGCAGCACGCCCTCGGGCACCATATATTTT.

This clone was observed a handful of times. The rearrangement uses TRBV19 and TRBJ2-7; 8 nucleotides align to TRBD1. Per the germline V gene, CDR1 is LNHDA and CDR2 is SQIVND (reference sequence). The CDR3 runs 12 residues. Trimming removed 10 bases from V and 5 bases from J; junction bases left unmatched: 7. The CDR3 DNA is TGTGCCACCACCTCAGGGGGCGACGAGCAGTACTTC. This sequence encodes CATTSGGDEQYF.